One and the same sample provided the 17 T cell receptor beta chains below, sequenced in a study of regulatory T cells in long-lasting Graves disease. Documented time point: persistent/refractory GD, antithyroid drugs over 5 years with positive TRAb. Generation of the TCR library employed RNA extracted from PBMCs. iRepertoire HTBI primers and Arm-PCR of CDR3 regions built TCR beta libraries. TCRdb re-called the multiplex PCR reads through MiXCR, storing one row per CDR3 protein. Here the sample spans almost 350,000 distinct CDR3 sequences, around 19% being singletons. The specimen was peripheral blood mononuclear cells (PBMCs), collected when the disease was refractory, from a patient treated with antithyroid drugs. Source of these receptors: a female donor with Graves disease.

This clonotype occurred many times. The V gene is TRBV7-9, the J gene TRBJ1-1; 7 bases fit TRBD1. With 5 bases clipped from V and 0 bases from J, the junction kept 6 bases outside the gene matches. The CDR3 extends over 15 amino acids. Germline CDR1 is SEHNR and CDR2 is FQNEAQ (reference sequence). In DNA form, the CDR3 reads TGTGCCAGCAGCCCGAACAGGGGTTTGAACACTGAAGCTTTCTTT. As protein: CASSPNRGLNTEAFF.

This clonotype was counted ten times or more. The chain couples TRBV11-2 to TRBJ2-7; D is perhaps TRBD2 (5 bases). The CDR3 consists of 14 residues. Germline V CDR1 and CDR2: SGHAT, FQNNGV. Trimming removed 4 bases at V and 3 bases at J, with 13 bases between. The CDR3 loop is CASSSTRADYEQYF. The CDR3 nucleotides read TGTGCCAGCAGCTCAACGAGGGCCGACTACGAGCAGTACTTC.

V usage is TRBV20-1 and J usage is TRBJ1-5; maybe TRBD1 (6 bases). Trimming shortened V by 4 bases and J by 5 bases, and 18 bases separated the two germline ends. The CDR3 contains 15 residues. Germline V lookup: CDR1 DFQATT, CDR2 SNEGSKA (reference sequence). CDR3: CSAMSLRQAHQPQHF. The DNA of the CDR3 is TGCAGTGCTATGAGCCTTCGACAGGCTCATCAGCCCCAGCATTTT.

At least ten counts were recorded for this clonotype. V usage is TRBV7-3 and J usage is TRBJ2-6; D might be TRBD1 (5 bases). CDR1 and CDR2 (germline): SGHTA, FQGTGA. The CDR3 is 16 residues long. Trimming left V 5 bases short and J 0 bases short, with 11 bases between. The CDR3 DNA is TGTGCCAGCAGCGCCGGACACGTCTCTGGGGCCAACGTCCTGACTTTC. Translation: CASSAGHVSGANVLTF. The entire variable domain, with the rest obtained from reference TRBV7-3 and TRBJ2-6, is as follows: GAGVSQTPSNKVTEKGKYVELRCDPISGHTALYWYRQSLGQGPEFLIYFQGTGAADDSGLPNDRFFAVRPEGSVSTLKIQRTERGDSAVYLCASSAGHVSGANVLTFGAGSRLTVL.

Ten or more counts support this clonotype. The chain joins TRBV6-1 to TRBJ1-2, with 7 bases fitting TRBD1. The trim removed 6 bases at V and 3 bases at J, leaving 4 bases unmatched. This CDR3 has 13 amino acids. The germline V gene encodes CDR1 MNHNS and CDR2 SASEGT. Here the CDR3 reads CASREQGYYGYTF. DNA of the CDR3: TGTGCCAGCAGGGAACAGGGGTACTATGGCTACACCTTC.

In this sample, this clonotype turned up a few times. A much larger clone is a single base away; this may be a read error. V usage is TRBV5-4 and J usage is TRBJ1-1; possible D gene TRBD1, 6 bases. Per germline, CDR1 SGHNT and CDR2 YYREEE (reference sequence). The CDR3 sequence is 13 residues long. V was pared by 4 bases and J by 3 bases, with 10 bases between. As DNA, the CDR3 is TGTGCCAGCAGCAAGGGGGGGGACACTGAAGCTTTCTTT. As protein: CASSKGGDTEAFF.

This chain links TRBV4-1 with TRBJ2-7, with D maybe TRBD1 (6 bases). The CDR3 length is 15 residues. With 3 bases removed from V and 0 bases from J, the gap between germline ends came to 12 bases. The germline gives CDR1 MGHRA, CDR2 YSYEKL. The CDR3 sequence is CASSQKTGGSYEQYF. The CDR3 nucleotides read TGCGCCAGCAGCCAGAAGACAGGAGGCTCCTACGAGCAGTACTTC.

This chain links TRBV30 with TRBJ1-3; 8 bases agree with TRBD1. The junction had 3 bases not matched to a gene; V was cut back by 1 base and J by 1 base. This CDR3 comprises 15 residues. In germline, CDR1 is GTSNPN, CDR2 SVGIG (reference sequence). The chain's CDR3 is CAWSGTGGSGNTIYF. CDR3 in DNA: TGTGCCTGGAGTGGAACAGGGGGATCTGGAAACACCATATATTTT.

This clonotype was counted a few times. The CDR3: CSARAGGVGNQPQHF. The CDR3 DNA follows: TGCAGTGCTAGGGCAGGGGGCGTTGGCAATCAGCCCCAGCATTTT. The chain recombines TRBV20-1 with TRBJ1-5, with 8 bases lining up with TRBD1. Germline lookup yields CDR1 DFQATT and CDR2 SNEGSKA (reference sequence). The length of the CDR3 is 15 residues. With V trimmed by 3 bases and J by 2 bases, 6 bases remained unmatched.

This rearrangement joins TRBV14 to TRBJ1-1; maybe TRBD1 (6 bases). The CDR3 is 16 residues long. The germline V and J ends were trimmed by 1 base and 5 bases, with 17 bases remaining between them. Germline loops: CDR1 SGHDN, CDR2 FVKESK. CDR3 sequence reads: CASSQGPRGRATEAFF. In DNA form, the CDR3 reads TGTGCCAGCAGCCAAGGTCCGAGGGGGAGGGCGACTGAAGCTTTCTTT.

The V and J genes are TRBV2 and TRBJ1-2; perhaps TRBD1 as D (6 bases). The V gene lost 7 bases and the J gene lost 8 bases, with 20 bases spanning the gap. The CDR3 sequence is 14 residues long. From germline, CDR1 is SNHLY and CDR2 FYNNEI. The CDR3 DNA follows: TGTGCCAGCAAGAGGACAAATTTAAGGGGGGGCTACACCTTC. Translating it yields CASKRTNLRGGYTF.

This clonotype appeared a few times. V and J are TRBV7-9 and TRBJ1-2, with D unresolved. The V end lost 5 bases, the J end lost 5 bases, and 9 bases lay between the germline ends. The CDR3 totals 12 residues. Germline CDR1 is SEHNR and CDR2 is FQNEAQ (reference sequence). Here the CDR3 reads CASSMEQYGYTF. The CDR3 DNA is TGTGCCAGCAGCATGGAGCAGTATGGCTACACCTTC.

Of note for this clonotype: This may stem from a read error, because a much larger clone lies one nucleotide away. This chain's CDR3 is CANSSQIYRGLFF. In nucleotides, the CDR3 is TGTGCCAACAGTTCCCAAATCTACAGGGGACTGTTTTTT. The chain is built from TRBV27 and TRBJ1-4; 7 bases match TRBD1. Germline CDR1 MNHEY, CDR2 SMNVEV (reference sequence). The CDR3 spans 13 residues.

This clonotype was recorded at least ten times. The V and J genes are TRBV2 and TRBJ1-4; D uncertain. V lost 6 bases to trimming and J lost 8 bases, with 16 bases between them. Per the germline V gene, CDR1 is SNHLY and CDR2 is FYNNEI. The CDR3 spans 14 residues. The CDR3 region has the DNA TGTGCCAGCAGACGGCCCCAAGCTGGAGAAAAACTGTTTTTT. Translation gives CASRRPQAGEKLFF.

This clonotype has more than one count but fewer than ten. This rearrangement joins TRBV4-1 to TRBJ1-1, with D unclear. CDR1 is MGHRA, CDR2 YSYEKL, per germline. The length of the CDR3 is 14 residues. Trimming removed 5 bases from V and 3 bases from J, with 13 bases in between. CDR3: CASSIPYGDTEAFF. CDR3 bases: TGCGCCAGCAGCATTCCGTACGGGGACACTGAAGCTTTCTTT.

This clonotype was counted only a few times. The chain recombines TRBV3-1 with TRBJ1-2; 7 bases agree with TRBD1. CDR3 length equals 14 residues. Trimming at V came to 3 bases and at J to 4 bases, leaving 5 bases not matched to a gene. From germline, CDR1 is LGHDT and CDR2 YNNKEL (reference sequence). CDR3 amino acids: CASSQYRGVYGYTF. The CDR3 DNA is TGTGCCAGCAGCCAGTACAGGGGAGTCTATGGCTACACCTTC.

This clonotype was counted ten times or more. The gene calls are TRBV27 and TRBJ1-1, with a possible D match to TRBD1 (5 bases). The germline V and J ends were trimmed by 6 bases and 1 base, with 12 bases remaining between them. The CDR3 covers 14 residues. Germline CDR1 is MNHEY and CDR2 is SMNVEV (reference sequence). The CDR3 DNA sequence: TGTGCCAGCAGCGGCAGGGTAGGGAACACTGAAGCTTTCTTT. This gives the protein CASSGRVGNTEAFF.